These 21 T cell receptor beta chains share one sample of origin, sequenced in a study of cytomegalovirus exposure and HLA in healthy donors. Measured with immunoSEQ multiplex PCR; TCRdb has only the in-frame clones, and not every one. The data contain about 160,000 clones, about four fifths of them singletons. Sequencing input: PBMCs. The receptors come from a man aged 30 to 45 in good health and CMV-seropositive.

V is TRBV6-5 and J is TRBJ2-1; no definite D call. The V and J ends lost 1 base and 3 bases respectively, with 10 bases between them. The V gene's germline CDR1 is MNHEY and CDR2 SVGAGI. The CDR3 spans 15 residues. CDR3: CASSYLWQVYNEQFF. CDR3 in DNA: TGTGCCAGCAGTTACTTATGGCAGGTCTACAATGAGCAGTTCTTC.

V is TRBV28 and J is TRBJ2-2; D may be TRBD1 (6 bases). CDR1 is MDHEN, CDR2 SYDVKM, per germline. The length of the CDR3 is 15 residues. V was clipped by 6 bases and J by 9 bases, with 20 bases between them. The CDR3 here is CASSRPTGLTRELFF. The CDR3 bases are TGTGCCAGCAGCCGTCCAACAGGGTTAACCCGGGAGCTGTTTTTT.

The chain joins TRBV10-1 to TRBJ2-7, with a weak D call TRBD2 (6 bases). The CDR3 loop spans 13 amino acids. Trimming removed 3 bases at V and 10 bases at J, with 16 bases between. Germline loops: CDR1 WNHNN, CDR2 SYGVQD (reference sequence). CDR3 loop: CASSESGTLPQYF. The CDR3 nucleotides are TGCGCCAGCAGTGAATCCGGGACTCTACCCCAGTACTTC.

The chain uses TRBV7-2 and TRBJ2-1; TRBD1 aligns across 8 bases. The CDR3 loop spans 16 amino acids. V shed 5 bases, J shed 4 bases, and the junction held 10 bases outside the gene matches. CDR1 SGHTA and CDR2 FQGNSA come from the germline V gene. The CDR3 region is CASSHRRDRIYNEQFF. In DNA form, the CDR3 reads TGTGCCAGCAGCCACCGCCGGGACAGGATATACAATGAGCAGTTCTTC.

The rearrangement joins TRBV23-1 to TRBJ2-7; 7 bases fit TRBD1. TRBV23-1 is an ORF for which the function is uncertain. The CDR3 is 17 amino acids. V lost 0 bases and J lost 2; bases outside the gene matches: 10. The CDR3: CASSQSGDRNFPYEQYF. The CDR3 nucleotides read TGCGCCAGCAGTCAATCCGGGGACAGAAACTTTCCCTACGAGCAGTACTTC.

The V and J genes are TRBV29-1 and TRBJ2-3; possible D gene TRBD1, 5 bases. Germline CDR1 SQVTM, CDR2 ANQGSEA. The CDR3 is 14 amino acids. Trimming took off 0 bases at V and 1 base at J, with 8 bases between the two ends. Here the CDR3 reads CSVEDSRGTDTQYF. CDR3 nucleotide sequence: TGCAGCGTTGAAGATTCCAGGGGCACAGATACGCAGTATTTT.

The V and J genes are TRBV6-5 and TRBJ2-2; 12 bases align to TRBD1. The CDR3 has 15 amino acids. V was pared by 5 bases and J by 7 bases, with 5 bases of the junction left unmatched. The germline CDR1 and CDR2 sequences are MNHEY and SVGAGI. CDR3 DNA: TGTGCCAGCAGTCGGGGACAGGGGGCAGGCGGGGAGCTGTTTTTT. Its translation is CASSRGQGAGGELFF.

In this sample, this clone turned up a few times. The chain combines TRBV6-4 with TRBJ2-1; 8 bases fit TRBD1. With V trimmed by 0 bases and J by 7 bases, 2 bases remained unmatched. Looked up from germline, CDR1 is MRHNA and CDR2 is SNTAGT. The CDR3 contains 14 residues. CDR3 bases: TGTGCCAGCAGTGACTCTGACAGGGGAAATGAGCAGTTCTTC. It translates to CASSDSDRGNEQFF.

The chain has TRBV9 and TRBJ2-3; 9 bases line up with TRBD1. The CDR3 spans 16 residues. The V and J ends lost 3 bases and 3 bases, in that order; junction bases with no gene match: 8. The V gene's germline CDR1 is SGDLS and CDR2 YYNGEE. The CDR3 nucleotides are TGTGCCAGCAGCGGACTACAGGGGGCAAGTACAGATACGCAGTATTTT. It encodes CASSGLQGASTDTQYF. Full variable domain (outside the CDR3, taken from reference TRBV9 and TRBJ2-3): DSGVTQTPKHLITATGQRVTLRCSPRSGDLSVYWYQQSLDQGLQFLIQYYNGEERAKGNILERFSAQQFPDLHSELNLSSLELGDSALYFCASSGLQGASTDTQYFGPGTRLTVL.

This clone was seen just once. The chain recombines TRBV6-1 with TRBJ2-3, with TRBD1 matching over 9 bases. V lost 2 bases and J lost 5; bases outside the gene matches: 5. The CDR3 contains 15 residues. The germline V gene encodes CDR1 MNHNS and CDR2 SASEGT. The CDR3 region has the DNA TGTGCCAGCAGTGAAACCCGACAGGGGGTAGATACGCAGTATTTT. It encodes CASSETRQGVDTQYF.

Here the CDR3 DNA reads TGTGCCAGCAGGCAGACTAGCGGGAGATACAATGAGCAGTTCTTC. Residues: CASRQTSGRYNEQFF. The chain recombines TRBV28 with TRBJ2-1; 12 positions agree with TRBD2. There are 15 residues in the CDR3. The trim removed 6 bases at V and 4 bases at J, leaving 4 bases unmatched. Germline CDR1 reads MDHEN; CDR2 reads SYDVKM.

V gene TRBV27 combines with J gene TRBJ2-1; 9 bases map to TRBD1. The germline gives CDR1 MNHEY, CDR2 SMNVEV (reference sequence). The CDR3 consists of 17 residues. With 3 bases clipped from V and 4 bases from J, the junction kept 10 bases outside the gene matches. The chain's CDR3 is CASSFRTGTGKYNEQFF. For the CDR3, the DNA is TGTGCCAGCAGTTTCAGAACCGGGACAGGGAAATACAATGAGCAGTTCTTC.

The CDR3 here is CASSIQGGYNEQFF. The DNA of the CDR3 is TGTGCCAGCAGTATCCAGGGGGGCTACAATGAGCAGTTCTTC. The chain employs TRBV28 and TRBJ2-1, with D possibly being TRBD1 (7 bases). CDR1 MDHEN and CDR2 SYDVKM come from the germline V gene. The CDR3 contains 14 residues. Trimming removed 5 bases at V and 3 bases at J, with 11 bases between.

The chain combines TRBV19 with TRBJ1-5; 7 bases agree with TRBD1. J lost 4 bases, V lost 7 bases, and 10 bases had no gene match. Per germline, CDR1 LNHDA and CDR2 SQIVND (reference sequence). This CDR3 region has 15 residues. The CDR3 protein is CASTPGQRKNQPQHF. The CDR3 DNA sequence: TGTGCCAGTACCCCGGGACAGCGAAAGAATCAGCCCCAGCATTTT.

The chain combines TRBV28 with TRBJ1-1; no definite D call. CDR3 length: 16 amino acids. With 3 bases removed from V and 1 base from J, the gap between germline ends came to 15 bases. Per the germline V gene, CDR1 is MDHEN and CDR2 is SYDVKM. As DNA, the CDR3 is TGTGCCAGCAGTTTTCGGGGTTTAGGCAGGAACACTGAAGCTTTCTTT. Translated, it gives CASSFRGLGRNTEAFF.

The chain uses TRBV10-3 and TRBJ2-2; the match to TRBD1 covers 11 bases. The germline gives CDR1 ENHRY, CDR2 SYGVKD. The CDR3 runs to 15 residues. V was clipped by 10 bases and J by 5 bases; unmatched bases: 9. This CDR3 reads CATEGTGGETGELFF. As DNA, the CDR3 is TGTGCCACCGAGGGGACAGGGGGGGAAACCGGGGAGCTGTTTTTT.

The J gene is TRBJ1-5, the V gene TRBV28, with unresolved D. Trimming left V 6 bases short and J 0 bases short, with 12 bases between. The length of the CDR3 is 15 residues. CDR1 and CDR2 from the germline V gene are MDHEN and SYDVKM. The CDR3 protein is CASSLILYSNQPQHF. The CDR3 DNA sequence: TGTGCCAGCAGCCTTATACTCTATAGCAATCAGCCCCAGCATTTT.

This chain uses TRBV5-8 with TRBJ2-5, with D maybe TRBD1 (6 bases). The CDR3 is 15 amino acids. Trimming cost V 3 bases and J 2 bases, with 14 bases left between them. Looked up from germline, CDR1 is SGHTS and CDR2 is YDEGEE. CDR3: CASSWGNRVQETQYF. The CDR3 bases are TGTGCCAGCAGCTGGGGGAACAGGGTACAAGAGACCCAGTACTTC.

The chain employs TRBV7-3 and TRBJ2-1, with 9 bases matching TRBD2. The V gene end was trimmed by 4 bases and the J gene end by 9 bases; junction bases not matched to a gene: 13. Germline CDR1 and CDR2: SGHTA and FQGTGA. The CDR3 totals 16 residues. CDR3 sequence reads: CASSSSSGMVRGEQFF. The DNA for the CDR3 is TGTGCCAGCAGCTCTTCTAGCGGGATGGTCCGGGGTGAGCAGTTCTTC.

This clone came up once. The V gene is TRBV7-9, the J gene TRBJ1-6; 7 bases agree with TRBD1. The CDR3 loop spans 14 amino acids. Trimming removed 5 bases from V and 8 bases from J; junction bases left unmatched: 6. CDR1 and CDR2 from the germline V gene are SEHNR and FQNEAQ (reference sequence). This CDR3 is CASSRGTEDSPLHF. The CDR3 nucleotides read TGTGCCAGCAGCCGCGGGACAGAGGATTCACCCCTCCACTTT.

This clone was counted a few times. V is TRBV4-3 and J is TRBJ2-1; 9 nucleotides line up with TRBD2. CDR1 is LGHNA and CDR2 is YSLEER in the germline V gene. After removal of 2 bases from V and 7 bases from J, the junction contained 15 bases not matched to a gene. CDR3 length: 18 amino acids. In DNA, the CDR3 is TGCGCCAGCAGCCAAAGTCGGGCTGGCGGGGGGGCCTTAAATGAGCAGTTCTTC. Its protein product is CASSQSRAGGGALNEQFF.